Below, 14 T cell receptor beta chains from the same sample are listed, as sequenced in a study of Graves' ophthalmopathy and Graves' hyperthyroidism. From RNA, the CDR3 regions of TCR beta chains were amplified and sequenced. RT-PCR with HTBI primers came first, then second-round multiplex PCR. MiXCR, applied by TCRdb to the multiplex PCR reads, yields one record per CDR3 protein. The table shows around 600,000 distinct CDR3 sequences, with more than 40% occurring only once. The source material was peripheral blood. Receptor source: an adult man with Graves' ophthalmopathy.

The chain recombines TRBV19 with TRBJ2-5; weak D call: TRBD2 (7 bases). The germline V gene encodes CDR1 LNHDA and CDR2 SQIVND (reference sequence). Deletions cut 11 bases from V and 5 bases from J, with 21 bases between. The CDR3 has 14 amino acids. Written as DNA, the CDR3 is TGTGCCTCCTCGATGGGGGGGGCAGGGGAGACCCAGTACTTC. Protein product: CASSMGGAGETQYF.

The V and J genes are TRBV12-5 and TRBJ1-2; 7 bases are shared with TRBD1. This CDR3 region has 12 residues. Germline-derived CDR1 and CDR2 are LGHNT and FRNRAP. The junction had 2 bases not matched to a gene; V was cut back by 3 bases and J by 7 bases. Here the CDR3 DNA reads TGTGCTAGTGGTTTAACAGGGGCTGGCTACACCTTC. It translates to CASGLTGAGYTF.

Ten or more counts support this clonotype. CDR3 bases: TGTGCCAGCAGCTTAGATGAGTACACTGAAGCTTTCTTT. This encodes CASSLDEYTEAFF. V and J are TRBV11-3 and TRBJ1-1; D not resolved. CDR3 size: 13 residues. In germline, CDR1 is SGHNT, CDR2 YENEEA. V dropped 0 bases and J dropped 3 bases, with 5 bases sitting between them.

The sample holds many counts of this clonotype. The chain couples TRBV19 to TRBJ1-1; D is unclear. V lost 11 bases, J lost 4 bases, and 20 bases lay in between. The CDR3 totals 14 residues. CDR1 is LNHDA, CDR2 SQIVND, per germline (reference sequence). The CDR3 DNA reads as TGTGCCTTCAAGGAGGTTGTATCGGGCACTGAAGCTTTCTTT. Translating gives CAFKEVVSGTEAFF.

This chain uses TRBV10-2 with TRBJ2-5, with TRBD2 matching 10 bases. V lost 7 bases to trimming and J lost 5 bases; unmatched junction nucleotides: 4. Per germline, CDR1 WSHSY and CDR2 SAAADI. CDR3 size: 13 residues. Here the CDR3 reads CASTSGGQETQYF. DNA for the CDR3: TGCGCCAGCACTAGCGGGGGACAGGAGACCCAGTACTTC.

The rearrangement uses TRBV11-2 and TRBJ1-5; D unclear. The CDR3 has 12 residues. V was shortened by 5 bases and J by 3 bases, with 5 bases between the two germline ends. Germline lookup yields CDR1 SGHAT and CDR2 FQNNGV. CDR3 sequence: CASSADNQPQHF. As DNA, the CDR3 is TGTGCCAGCAGCGCCGACAATCAGCCCCAGCATTTT.

The J gene is TRBJ2-2, the V gene TRBV7-2, with D maybe TRBD1 (6 bases). Germline assignment: CDR1 SGHTA and CDR2 FQGNSA. V was clipped by 1 base and J by 5 bases, with 14 bases between them. The CDR3 sequence is 16 residues long. The CDR3 coding sequence is TGTGCCAGCAGCTTAGAACAGGGAGTGTGGACCGGGGAGCTGTTTTTT. Amino acid sequence: CASSLEQGVWTGELFF. The variable domain in full, completed from reference TRBV7-2 and TRBJ2-2, reads GAGVSQSPSNKVTEKGKDVELRCDPISGHTALYWYRQSLGQGLEFLIYFQGNSAPDKSGLPSDRFSAERTGGSVSTLTIQRTQQEDSAVYLCASSLEQGVWTGELFFGEGSRLTVL.

In regard to this clonotype: This may come from a read error, since a much larger clone is one base off. The rearrangement links TRBV7-2 to TRBJ2-7; TRBD1 might be the D (5 bases). The CDR3 is 14 amino acids. Germline-derived CDR1 and CDR2 are SGHTA and FQGNSA. The CDR3 DNA follows: TGTGCCGGCAGCTTAACTACACAGGACTACGAGCAGTACTTC. Its translation: CAGSLTTQDYEQYF. The entire variable domain, with the rest obtained from reference TRBV7-2 and TRBJ2-7, is as follows: GAGVSQSPSNKVTEKGKDVELRCDPISGHTALYWYRQSLGQGLEFLIYFQGNSAPDKSGLPSDRFSAERTGGSVSTLTIQRTQQEDSAVYLCAGSLTTQDYEQYFGPGTRLTVT.

This clonotype was observed at least ten times. The chain employs TRBV4-2 and TRBJ1-4; 8 nucleotides agree with TRBD1. Unmatched junction bases numbered 15, after V lost 4 bases and J lost 14 bases. CDR3 length equals 15 residues. From germline, CDR1 is LGHNA and CDR2 YNFKEQ. CDR3 loop: CASSPDQGALAWLFF. Here the CDR3 DNA reads TGTGCCAGCAGCCCAGATCAGGGGGCATTAGCTTGGCTGTTTTTT.

With regard to this clonotype: A clone one base away is much larger, so this may be a read error. The chain uses TRBV5-1 and TRBJ2-5; TRBD2 matches 11 bases. Germline lookup yields CDR1 SGHRS and CDR2 YFSETQ. V trimming: 4 bases; J trimming: 10 bases; junction bases outside the gene matches: 12. The CDR3 runs 15 residues. The CDR3 DNA follows: TGCGCCAGCAGCCAGACGGGACTAGCGGACTACGACCAGTACTTC. Its translation is CASSQTGLADYDQYF.

The chain uses TRBV29-1 and TRBJ1-2; D possibly corresponds to TRBD1 (5 bases). V was clipped by 5 bases and J by 13 bases, with 17 bases between them. The CDR3 length is 11 residues. Germline V lookup: CDR1 SQVTM, CDR2 ANQGSEA. This CDR3 is CSVPSGEECTF. As DNA, the CDR3 is TGCAGCGTTCCTTCGGGGGAGGAGTGCACCTTC.

The rearrangement links TRBV20-1 to TRBJ2-7; 8 bases are shared with TRBD1. Germline loops: CDR1 DFQATT, CDR2 SNEGSKA (reference sequence). This CDR3 has 14 residues. Trimming cost V 0 bases and J 7 bases; bases outside gene matches: 8. The CDR3 reads CSARELAGGREQYF. The CDR3, as DNA: TGCAGTGCTAGAGAATTGGCAGGGGGCCGGGAGCAGTACTTC.

There are many counts of this clonotype. V and J are TRBV12-3 or TRBV12-4 and TRBJ1-1; no reliable D call. This CDR3 spans 15 amino acids. V dropped 3 bases and J dropped 0 bases, with 11 bases sitting between them. The CDR3 coding sequence is TGTGCCAGCAGTTTTTCGGTAAATGTGAACACTGAAGCTTTCTTT. It is translated as CASSFSVNVNTEAFF.

The chain uses TRBV20-1 and TRBJ1-1; the D is unclear. V lost 3 bases to trimming and J lost 6 bases, with 14 bases between them. The CDR3 length is 13 residues. From germline, CDR1 is DFQATT and CDR2 SNEGSKA (reference sequence). The CDR3 sequence: CSASPLARAEAFF. CDR3 DNA: TGCAGTGCTAGCCCCCTGGCGCGCGCTGAAGCTTTCTTT.